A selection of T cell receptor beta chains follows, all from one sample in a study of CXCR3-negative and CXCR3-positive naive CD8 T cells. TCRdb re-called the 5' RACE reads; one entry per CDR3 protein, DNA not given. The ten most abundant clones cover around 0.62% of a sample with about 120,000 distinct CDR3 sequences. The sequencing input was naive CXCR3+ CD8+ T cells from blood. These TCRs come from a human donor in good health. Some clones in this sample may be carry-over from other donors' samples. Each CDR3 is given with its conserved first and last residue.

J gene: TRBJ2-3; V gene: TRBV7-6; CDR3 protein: CASSTTSTDTQYF
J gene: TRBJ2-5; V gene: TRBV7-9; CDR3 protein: CASSPPSETQYF
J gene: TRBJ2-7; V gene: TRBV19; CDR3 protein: CASSIDPRPGGSGSPGSEQYF
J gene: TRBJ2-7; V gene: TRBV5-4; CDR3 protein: CASSSTSGALYEQYF
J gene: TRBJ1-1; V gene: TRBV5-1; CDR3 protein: CASSPPQAEGAKVGDAEAFF
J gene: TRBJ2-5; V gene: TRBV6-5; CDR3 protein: CASGASGIQETQYF
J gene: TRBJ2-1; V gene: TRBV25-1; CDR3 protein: CASSETGWDEQFF
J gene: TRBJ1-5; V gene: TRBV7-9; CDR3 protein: CASSWGVGEGQPQHF
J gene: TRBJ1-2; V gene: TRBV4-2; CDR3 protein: CASSQEAERGGYTF
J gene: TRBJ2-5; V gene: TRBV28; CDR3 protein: CASRRSGSGETQYF
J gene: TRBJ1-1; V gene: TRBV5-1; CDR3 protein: CASSLDPNTEAFF
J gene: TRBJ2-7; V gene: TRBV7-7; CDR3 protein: CASSLGHGHPYEQYF
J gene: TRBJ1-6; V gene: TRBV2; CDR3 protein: CASSRSSYNSPLHF
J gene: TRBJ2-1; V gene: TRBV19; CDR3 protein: CASSRGNEQFF
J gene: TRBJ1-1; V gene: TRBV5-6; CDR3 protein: CASSPRSFETEAFF
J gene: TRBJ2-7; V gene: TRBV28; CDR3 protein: CASPGQGRSYEQYF
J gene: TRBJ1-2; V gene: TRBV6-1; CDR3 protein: CASSTRYGYTF
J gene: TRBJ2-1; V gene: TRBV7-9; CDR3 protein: CASSPRLADPYNEQFF
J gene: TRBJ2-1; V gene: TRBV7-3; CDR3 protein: CASSLAGQDEQFF
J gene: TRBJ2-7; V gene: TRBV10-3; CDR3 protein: CAISESDLIGGYEQYF
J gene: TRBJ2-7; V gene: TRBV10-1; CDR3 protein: CASRRLGGETYEQYF
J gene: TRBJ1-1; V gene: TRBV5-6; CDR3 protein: CTSSLAGHWNTEAFF
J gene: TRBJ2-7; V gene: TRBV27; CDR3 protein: CATAPGTGTYEQYF
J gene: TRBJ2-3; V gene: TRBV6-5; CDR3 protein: CASTSGRTDTQYF
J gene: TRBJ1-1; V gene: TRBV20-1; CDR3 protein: CSAVDSLNTEAFF
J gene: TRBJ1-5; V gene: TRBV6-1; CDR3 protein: CASSEHRDRGSNQPQHF
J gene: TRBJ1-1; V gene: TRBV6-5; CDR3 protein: CASSYGALRDRAASGLEAFF
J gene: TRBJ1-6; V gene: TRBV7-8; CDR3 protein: CASSLPTMEGVNSPLHF
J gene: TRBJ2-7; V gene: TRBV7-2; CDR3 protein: CASSLGPTYSYEQYF
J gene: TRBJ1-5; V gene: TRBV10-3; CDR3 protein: CAISGEARGHQPQHF
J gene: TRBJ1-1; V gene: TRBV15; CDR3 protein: CATSREGEDTEAFF
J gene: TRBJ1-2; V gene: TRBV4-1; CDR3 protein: CASSQTTGGYGYTF
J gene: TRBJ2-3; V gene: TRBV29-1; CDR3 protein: CSVNGLAVGTDTQYF